This T cell receptor beta chain was obtained from a study of T cells in Graves' hyperthyroidism and ophthalmopathy. It was uncontrolled infection, other autoimmune disease, pregnancy or lactation that excluded patients. Germline trimming cut 4 bases from V and 5 bases from J; bases unmatched to any gene: 9. Germline V gives CDR1 SGHAT, CDR2 FQNNGV. The CDR3 is 15 amino acids. This clonotype was picked up many times. Its antigen is unidentified. Findings and caveats of the study: Classification by a 13 V-J model distinguished ophthalmopathy from stable hyperthyroidism. Ophthalmopathy was predicted by the model a median of about 6.7 months ahead of onset.

From RNA transcripts, TCR beta CDR3 regions were amplified. RT-PCR in the first round (using the HTBI primer set) targeted the TCR CDR3. TCRdb reanalysed the multiplex PCR reads using MiXCR and keeps one entry per CDR3 protein. This repertoire shows some 600,000 distinct CDR3 sequences, approximately 13% found once; its top ten account for 5.5% to 7.5%. The rearrangement links TRBV11-2 to TRBJ1-1, with 8 nucleotides matching TRBD1. The specimen was blood. The receptor's source is a young woman with Graves' hyperthyroidism that later progressed to Graves' ophthalmopathy. For the CDR3, the DNA is TGTGCCAGCAGCTCAATAGAACAGGGGGGAACTGAAGCTTTCTTT. Its translation is CASSSIEQGGTEAFF.